This T cell receptor beta chain was recovered during a study of blood T cells in healthy people across ages. The use of a sample-barcoded 5' primer and a J-beta primer mix characterized a second PCR of roughly 6 to 11 cycles. TCRdb reanalysed the 5' RACE reads using MiXCR and keeps one entry per CDR3 protein. Here the sample spans 850,000 or so distinct CDR3 sequences, 29% being singletons. This clonotype was observed a handful of times. The source of this sequence is a woman aged 80 or over in good health. Sequencing was performed on blood.

In DNA form, the CDR3 reads TGTGCCAGCTCACTCGGGACAGGACTCACTGAAGCTTTCTTT. It yields the protein CASSLGTGLTEAFF. The V gene is TRBV18, the J gene TRBJ1-1; 8 nucleotides match TRBD1. Trimming removed 4 bases from V and 4 bases from J; junction bases left unmatched: 5. The germline V gene has CDR1 KGHSH and CDR2 LQKENI. This CDR3 contains 14 residues. The whole variable domain, remainder taken from reference TRBV18 and TRBJ1-1, is NAGVMQNPRHLVRRRGQEARLRCSPMKGHSHVYWYRQLPEEGLKFMVYLQKENIIDESGMPKERFSAEFPKEGPSILRIQQVVRGDSAAYFCASSLGTGLTEAFFGQGTRLTVV.